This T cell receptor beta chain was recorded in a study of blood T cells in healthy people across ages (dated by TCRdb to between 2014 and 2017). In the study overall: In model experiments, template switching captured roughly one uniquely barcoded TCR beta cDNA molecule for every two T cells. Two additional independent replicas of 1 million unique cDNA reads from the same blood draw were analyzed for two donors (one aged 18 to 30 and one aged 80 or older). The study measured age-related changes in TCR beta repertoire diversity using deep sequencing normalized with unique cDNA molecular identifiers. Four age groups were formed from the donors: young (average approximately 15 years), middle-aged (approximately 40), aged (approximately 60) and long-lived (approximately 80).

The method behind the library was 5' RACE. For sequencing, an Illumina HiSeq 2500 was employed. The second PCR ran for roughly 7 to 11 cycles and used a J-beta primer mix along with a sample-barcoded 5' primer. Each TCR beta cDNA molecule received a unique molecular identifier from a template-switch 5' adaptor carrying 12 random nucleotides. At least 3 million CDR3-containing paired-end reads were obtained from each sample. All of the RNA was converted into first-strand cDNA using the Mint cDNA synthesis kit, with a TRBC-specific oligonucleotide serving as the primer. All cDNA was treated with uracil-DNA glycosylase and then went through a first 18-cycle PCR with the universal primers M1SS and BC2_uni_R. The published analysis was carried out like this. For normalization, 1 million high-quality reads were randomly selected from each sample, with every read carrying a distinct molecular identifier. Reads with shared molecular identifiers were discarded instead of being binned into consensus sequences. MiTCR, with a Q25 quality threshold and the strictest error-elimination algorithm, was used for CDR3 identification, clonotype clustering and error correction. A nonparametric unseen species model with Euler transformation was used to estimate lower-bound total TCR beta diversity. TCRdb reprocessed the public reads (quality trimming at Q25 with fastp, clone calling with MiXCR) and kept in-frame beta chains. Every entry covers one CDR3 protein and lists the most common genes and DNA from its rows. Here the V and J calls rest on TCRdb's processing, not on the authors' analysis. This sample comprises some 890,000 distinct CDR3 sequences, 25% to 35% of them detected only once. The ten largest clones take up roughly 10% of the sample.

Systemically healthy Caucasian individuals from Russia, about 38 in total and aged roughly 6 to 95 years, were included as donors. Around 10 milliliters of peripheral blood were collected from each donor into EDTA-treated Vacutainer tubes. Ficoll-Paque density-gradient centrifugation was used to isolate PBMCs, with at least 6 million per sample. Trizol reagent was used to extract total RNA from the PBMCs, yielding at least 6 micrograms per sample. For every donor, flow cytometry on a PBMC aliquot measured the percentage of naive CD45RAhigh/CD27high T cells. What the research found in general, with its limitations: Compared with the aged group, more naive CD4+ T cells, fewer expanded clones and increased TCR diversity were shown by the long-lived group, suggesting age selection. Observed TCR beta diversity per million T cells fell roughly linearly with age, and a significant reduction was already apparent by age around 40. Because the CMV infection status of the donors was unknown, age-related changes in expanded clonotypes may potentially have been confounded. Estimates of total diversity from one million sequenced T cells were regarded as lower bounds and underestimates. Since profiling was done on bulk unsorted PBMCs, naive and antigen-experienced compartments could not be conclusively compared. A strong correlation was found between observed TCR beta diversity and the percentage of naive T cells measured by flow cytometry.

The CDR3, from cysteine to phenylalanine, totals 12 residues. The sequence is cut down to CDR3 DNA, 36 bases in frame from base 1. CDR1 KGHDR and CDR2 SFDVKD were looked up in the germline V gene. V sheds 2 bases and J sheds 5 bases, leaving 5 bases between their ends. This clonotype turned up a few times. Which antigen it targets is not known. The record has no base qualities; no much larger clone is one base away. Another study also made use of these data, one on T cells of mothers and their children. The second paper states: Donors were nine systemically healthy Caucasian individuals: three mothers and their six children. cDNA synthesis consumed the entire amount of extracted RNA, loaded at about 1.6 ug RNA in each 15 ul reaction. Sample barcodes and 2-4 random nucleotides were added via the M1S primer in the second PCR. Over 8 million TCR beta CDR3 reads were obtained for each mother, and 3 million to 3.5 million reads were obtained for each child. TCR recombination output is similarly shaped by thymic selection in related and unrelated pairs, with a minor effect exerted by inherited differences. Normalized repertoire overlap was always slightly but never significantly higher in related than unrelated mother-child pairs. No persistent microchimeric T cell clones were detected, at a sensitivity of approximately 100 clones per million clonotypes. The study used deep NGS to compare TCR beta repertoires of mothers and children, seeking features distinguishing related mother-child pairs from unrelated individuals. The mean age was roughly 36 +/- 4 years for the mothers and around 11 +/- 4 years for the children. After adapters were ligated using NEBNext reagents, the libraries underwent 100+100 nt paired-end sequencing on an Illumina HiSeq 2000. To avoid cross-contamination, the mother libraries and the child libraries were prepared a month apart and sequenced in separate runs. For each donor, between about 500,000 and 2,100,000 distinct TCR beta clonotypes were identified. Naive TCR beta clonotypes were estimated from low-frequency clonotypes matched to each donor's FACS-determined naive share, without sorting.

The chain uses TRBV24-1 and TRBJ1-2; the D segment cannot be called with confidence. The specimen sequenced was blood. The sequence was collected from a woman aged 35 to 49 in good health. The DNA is TGTGCCACCAGTGATTCTGGGTATGGCTACACCTTC. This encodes CATSDSGYGYTF.